Listed below are T cell receptor beta chains from one sample, sequenced in a study of blood T cell repertoires in COVID-19. The data were produced by immunoSEQ multiplex PCR, yet TCRdb's version contains in-frame clones alone and is incomplete. The sample contains approximately 380,000 clones, 70% to 90% of which appear only once. Sequencing was carried out using PBMCs or T cells enriched from blood (not recorded which). Source of these receptors: a woman aged 18-30 years who had recovered from COVID-19. Each CDR3 is given with its conserved first and last residue. The D gene is left open where the match is weak.

D: .
V: TRBV2
CDR3: CASSEGRDGYTF

D: TRBD1
V: TRBV7-9
CDR3: CASSLAKGAHEQYF

D: TRBD1
V: TRBV9
CDR3: CASSVGQGSTYEQYF

D: .
V: TRBV25-1
CDR3: CASSDGGANTEAFF

D: TRBD2
V: TRBV10-1
CDR3: CASSPLVPSGVTDTQYF

D: .
V: TRBV10-3
CDR3: CAINRDWNTEAFF

D: .
V: TRBV19
CDR3: CASSISGFNEQFF

D: .
V: TRBV5-1
CDR3: CASSLETSEETQYF

D: TRBD2
V: TRBV2
CDR3: CASSEGLAGKNIQYF

D: TRBD2
V: TRBV6-2/TRBV6-3
CDR3: CASSGTRYNEQFF

D: .
V: TRBV7-3
CDR3: CASSLAIPTDTQYF

D: .
V: TRBV6-6
CDR3: CASSYPTVLNTEAFF

D: TRBD1
V: TRBV7-2
CDR3: CASSRGTGATDTEAFF

D: .
V: TRBV4-1
CDR3: CASSAGTAYEQYF

D: TRBD1
V: TRBV4-3
CDR3: CASSRDRGNTEAFF

D: TRBD1
V: TRBV6-5
CDR3: CASKQGAPGGEAFF

D: .
V: TRBV27
CDR3: CASSYYGGNQPQHF

D: .
V: TRBV4-1
CDR3: CASSQDPAGVNQPQHF